The 4 T cell receptor beta chains below come from one sample, sequenced in a study of response to subunit inactivated influenza vaccine (dated by TCRdb to the late 2010s). The library was built by means of RT-PCR. Sequencing instrument: Illumina HiSeq 2500. Starting from the raw public reads, TCRdb applied fastp trimming at Q25, assembled clones with MiXCR and retained in-frame beta chains. CDR3 protein duplicates are merged, each entry listing the most common genes and DNA. This sample comprises about 240,000 distinct CDR3 sequences, over 9% of them detected only once. The ten largest clones take up over 6.5% of the sample. The sample here was non-naive T cells sorted from PBMCs, taken around two weeks before vaccination. The sample's cell subset or site label is to be understood as: memory T cell fraction. The receptors derive from a man in his forties or fifties who received an inactivated influenza vaccine. Donor details come from another sample of the same person, matched by shared clones.

This clonotype was seen a handful of times. This chain links TRBV7-9 with TRBJ2-2; a weak D match, TRBD1 (5 bases). Germline CDR1 and CDR2: SEHNR and FQNEAQ (reference sequence). V was trimmed by 3 bases and J by 6 bases, leaving 11 bases between them. This CDR3 has 14 residues. The CDR3 nucleotides are TGTGCCAGCAGCTTGTACAGGAAGGCCGGGGAGCTGTTTTTT. It translates to CASSLYRKAGELFF.

This clonotype showed up many times. The chain recombines TRBV24-1 with TRBJ1-1; D might be TRBD1 (6 bases). Trimming cost V 1 base and J 8 bases, with 7 bases left between them. The length of the CDR3 is 12 residues. Germline values: CDR1 KGHDR, CDR2 SFDVKD. In DNA form, the CDR3 reads TGTGCCACCAGTGATTTCACAGGGGAAGCTTTCTTT. Translation: CATSDFTGEAFF.

The chain uses TRBV7-2 and TRBJ2-7; 12 positions match TRBD2. Germline values: CDR1 SGHTA, CDR2 FQGNSA. This CDR3 is 15 amino acids long. V gave up 2 bases and J gave up 7 bases; unmatched junction bases: 6. CDR3 amino acids: CASSLKGLAGGEQYF. Here the CDR3 DNA reads TGTGCCAGCAGCTTAAAAGGGCTAGCGGGAGGGGAGCAGTACTTC.

V usage is TRBV19 and J usage is TRBJ2-2; 8 bases agree with TRBD2. CDR3 length: 15 amino acids. V was clipped by 1 base and J by 4 bases; unmatched bases: 2. In germline, CDR1 is LNHDA, CDR2 SQIVND (reference sequence). The CDR3 region has the DNA TGTGCCAGTAGTATAGGTCGGGGGGGCACCGGGGAGCTGTTTTTT. Protein sequence: CASSIGRGGTGELFF.